These 18 T cell receptor beta chains were all obtained from the same sample, sequenced in a study of CD8 T cells in ankylosing spondylitis. TCRdb reanalysed the 5' RACE reads using MiXCR and keeps one entry per CDR3 protein. The data contain around 280,000 distinct CDR3 sequences, 20% of them singletons. The specimen was blood, either unsorted or a sorted T cell fraction (not recorded which). Every receptor here comes from a male donor with ankylosing spondylitis or in good health (not recorded which).

The V and J genes are TRBV5-1 and TRBJ1-2, with 8 bases identical to TRBD1. The V and J ends lost 4 bases and 3 bases, in that order; junction bases with no gene match: 5. The CDR3 loop spans 14 amino acids. Germline assignment: CDR1 SGHRS and CDR2 YFSETQ. CDR3 sequence reads: CASSKPTGDYGYTF. Written as DNA, the CDR3 is TGCGCCAGCAGCAAACCGACAGGGGACTATGGCTACACCTTC.

This clonotype was detected ten times or more. This chain uses TRBV5-1 with TRBJ2-3; D not resolved. CDR1 is SGHRS, CDR2 YFSETQ, per germline. CDR3 length equals 14 residues. Trimming pared 2 bases from V and 3 bases from J, leaving 10 bases between. The CDR3 DNA follows: TGCGCCAGCAGCTTACGGCAGGCAACAGATACGCAGTATTTT. The encoded protein is CASSLRQATDTQYF. Using reference TRBV5-1 and TRBJ2-3 for the parts outside the CDR3, the full variable domain is KAGVTQTPRYLIKTRGQQVTLSCSPISGHRSVSWYQQTPGQGLQFLFEYFSETQRNKGNFPGRFSGRQFSNSRSEMNVSTLELGDSALYLCASSLRQATDTQYFGPGTRLTVL.

This clonotype turned up a few times. This rearrangement joins TRBV5-1 to TRBJ2-5; maybe TRBD1 (6 bases). Germline loops: CDR1 SGHRS, CDR2 YFSETQ. Trimming took 3 bases from V and 1 from J, leaving 10 bases between them. The CDR3 has 14 amino acids. CDR3 nucleotides: TGCGCCAGCAGCTACGGGACACCCCAAGAGACCCAGTACTTC. It yields the protein CASSYGTPQETQYF.

The V and J genes are TRBV20-1 and TRBJ1-2, with unresolved D. The length of the CDR3 is 13 residues. Germline V CDR1 and CDR2: DFQATT, SNEGSKA (reference sequence). Between the trimmed V and J ends, which lost 5 bases and 2 bases, there was a span of 12 bases. The CDR3: CSAPPDGNYGYTF. Written as DNA, the CDR3 is TGCAGTGCTCCACCGGACGGAAACTATGGCTACACCTTC.

This clonotype was counted a few times. The chain joins TRBV2 to TRBJ2-3; the D is unclear. The CDR3 contains 14 residues. The V gene lost 5 bases and the J gene lost 1 base, with 10 bases spanning the gap. The germline CDR1 and CDR2 sequences are SNHLY and FYNNEI. CDR3 nucleotides: TGTGCCAGCAGTAGCGTCACGGGCACAGATACGCAGTATTTT. This gives the protein CASSSVTGTDTQYF.

CDR3 sequence reads: CAIKNGTSYEQYV. The CDR3 DNA follows: TGTGCCATCAAGAACGGGACTTCCTACGAGCAGTACGTC. The J gene is TRBJ2-7, the V gene TRBV10-3, with a weak D call TRBD2 (6 bases). The CDR3 runs to 13 residues. V lost 7 bases and J lost 1, with 11 bases in between. The germline CDR1 and CDR2 sequences are ENHRY and SYGVKD.

This clonotype was observed a few times. CDR3 loop: CSVQREQYV. In DNA, the CDR3 is TGCAGCGTTCAGCGCGAGCAGTACGTC. The chain joins TRBV29-1 to TRBJ2-7, with D uncertain. The CDR3 has 9 residues. Trimming shortened V by 5 bases and J by 6 bases, and 5 bases separated the two germline ends. Germline-derived CDR1 and CDR2 are SQVTM and ANQGSEA.

The CDR3 sequence is CASSPQHLNYGYTF. CDR3 DNA: TGTGCCAGCTCACCACAACACCTTAACTATGGCTACACCTTC. J is TRBJ1-2 and V is TRBV18; D not resolved. CDR3 length: 14 amino acids. Trimming took off 1 base at V and 1 base at J, with 7 bases between the two ends. Germline CDR1 is KGHSH and CDR2 is LQKENI.

The chain has TRBV20-1 and TRBJ1-4, with D possibly matching TRBD1 (5 bases). This CDR3 contains 16 residues. In germline, CDR1 is DFQATT, CDR2 SNEGSKA (reference sequence). V lost 0 bases and J lost 10, with 21 bases in between. The CDR3 protein is CSARDSDRINEGKLFF. The DNA of the CDR3 is TGCAGTGCTAGAGATAGTGACAGAATTAATGAAGGAAAACTGTTTTTT.

This clonotype was counted ten times or more. The rearrangement joins TRBV18 to TRBJ2-1; 11 bases line up with TRBD2. V lost 2 bases, J lost 3 bases, and 9 bases stayed unmatched. The germline CDR1 and CDR2 sequences are KGHSH and LQKENI. There are 18 residues in the CDR3. The CDR3 here is CASSPGRASGRFYNEQFF. The CDR3 coding sequence is TGTGCCAGCTCACCAGGTAGAGCTAGCGGGAGGTTCTACAATGAGCAGTTCTTC. The whole variable domain, remainder taken from reference TRBV18 and TRBJ2-1, is NAGVMQNPRHLVRRRGQEARLRCSPMKGHSHVYWYRQLPEEGLKFMVYLQKENIIDESGMPKERFSAEFPKEGPSILRIQQVVRGDSAAYFCASSPGRASGRFYNEQFFGPGTRLTVL.

The CDR3 nucleotides are TGTGCCAGCAGCTTAAAGCGGGTCGGAGAAGAGACCCAGTACTTC. Its protein is CASSLKRVGEETQYF. The chain has TRBV7-8 and TRBJ2-5; tentatively, D is TRBD2 (6 bases). V dropped 2 bases and J dropped 3 bases, with 13 bases sitting between them. The germline V gene encodes CDR1 SGHVS and CDR2 FQNEAQ. The CDR3 has 15 amino acids.

This clonotype has only a few counts. The chain has TRBV11-2 and TRBJ2-7, with 9 bases identical to TRBD2. V lost 5 bases to trimming and J lost 3 bases; unmatched junction nucleotides: 8. There are 15 residues in the CDR3. Germline-derived CDR1 and CDR2 are SGHAT and FQNNGV. The CDR3 DNA reads as TGTGCCAGCAGCAGGGGACTAGCTCTACTCTACGAGCAGTACGTC. Amino acids: CASSRGLALLYEQYV.

In this sample, this clonotype turned up a few times. The CDR3 DNA follows: TGTGCCACCTCCCAGGGGAGAAGCAATCAGCCCCAGCATTTT. Its translation: CATSQGRSNQPQHF. The chain recombines TRBV21-1 with TRBJ1-5; TRBD1, the D gene given by the table, was not confirmed from the DNA. TRBV21-1 is deemed a pseudogene. This CDR3 is built from 14 residues.

CDR3 in amino acids: CISGHPRDRGKGYTF. The DNA for the CDR3 is TGCATCTCTGGCCACCCTCGGGACAGGGGAAAAGGCTACACCTTC. The chain uses TRBV20-1 and TRBJ1-2, with 10 nucleotides matching TRBD1. This CDR3 has 15 amino acids. CDR1 DFQATT and CDR2 SNEGSKA come from the germline V gene (reference sequence).

The CDR3 DNA reads as TGTGCCAGCAGCTTACGGCAGGGTTCGTCCTACGAGCAGTACGTC. It encodes CASSLRQGSSYEQYV. The chain couples TRBV11-2 to TRBJ2-7, with a possible D match to TRBD1 (5 bases). The CDR3 spans 15 residues. The V end was cut by 2 bases, the J end by 1 base, with 12 bases between. Germline V gene lookup returns CDR1 SGHAT and CDR2 FQNNGV.

This clonotype was found many times. The chain has TRBV20-1 and TRBJ2-2; 10 bases match TRBD2. V lost 0 bases and J lost 3; bases outside the gene matches: 13. The CDR3 sequence is 19 residues long. Germline-derived CDR1 and CDR2 are DFQATT and SNEGSKA (reference sequence). The CDR3 nucleotides read TGCAGTGCTAGAGATTATCGGCTAGCGGGAGTTTCCGACACCGGGGAGCTGTTTTTT. Translation gives CSARDYRLAGVSDTGELFF.

This chain connects TRBV7-7 to TRBJ2-5; 9 bases are a match to TRBD1. CDR1 and CDR2 (germline): SSHAT, FNYEAQ (reference sequence). This CDR3 comprises 16 residues. The V segment lost 1 base and the J segment 5 bases; nucleotides outside the gene matches: 8. The CDR3 DNA sequence: TGTGCCAGCAGCTTAGTCGGGGGACAGGGACGGGAGACCCAGTACTTC. It translates to CASSLVGGQGRETQYF.

This clonotype was seen repeatedly, ten times or more. The chain has TRBV28 and TRBJ2-3, with 8 bases lining up with TRBD1. CDR1 and CDR2 from the germline V gene are MDHEN and SYDVKM. The length of the CDR3 is 15 residues. J was trimmed by 3 bases and V by 5 bases; bases with no gene match: 7. The CDR3 loop reads CASSLFGQGTDTQYF. DNA of the CDR3: TGTGCCAGCAGTCTCTTCGGACAGGGTACAGATACGCAGTATTTT.